Below are 20 T cell receptor beta chains sequenced from a single sample in a study of T-cell reconstitution after alpha-beta-depleted transplantation in children. TCRbeta library construction was performed incorporating unique molecular identifiers. One entry per CDR3 protein results from TCRdb running MiXCR on the PCR reads. The repertoire holds 450,000 to 700,000 distinct CDR3 sequences, with over 20% as singletons. Specimen: PBMCs, collected before TCRalphabeta/CD19-depleted stem cell transplant. The receptors were sampled from a boy under two years old with Wiskott-Aldrich syndrome, due to receive a stem cell transplant.

This rearrangement joins TRBV4-1 to TRBJ2-4, with D perhaps matching TRBD1 (5 bases). The CDR3 covers 18 residues. V lost 0 bases and J lost 4, with 19 bases in between. CDR1 is MGHRA, CDR2 YSYEKL, per germline. The CDR3 reads CASSQDLEWQGRKNIQYF. The CDR3, as DNA: TGCGCCAGCAGCCAAGATCTTGAGTGGCAGGGCCGTAAAAACATTCAGTACTTC.

The genes are TRBV29-1 and TRBJ2-2; TRBD2 aligns across 7 bases. Germline V lookup: CDR1 SQVTM, CDR2 ANQGSEA. The CDR3 contains 14 residues. V lost 5 bases, J lost 1 base, and 4 bases stayed unmatched. The CDR3 nucleotides read TGCAGCGTTCGGACTAGAGGGAACACCGGGGAGCTGTTTTTT. This gives the protein CSVRTRGNTGELFF.

J is TRBJ1-5 and V is TRBV12-3 or TRBV12-4; 8 nucleotides align to TRBD1. This CDR3 is 12 amino acids long. Trimming took 7 bases from V and 9 from J; bases not matched to a gene: 5. The CDR3 DNA reads TGTGCCAGCAACTTCGACAGGGGGCCCCAGCATTTT. Protein product: CASNFDRGPQHF.

This rearrangement joins TRBV29-1 to TRBJ2-7; 12 bases agree with TRBD2. The CDR3 has 13 residues. Trimming cost V 4 bases and J 3 bases; bases outside gene matches: 1. Germline V lookup: CDR1 SQVTM, CDR2 ANQGSEA. CDR3 amino acids: CSVGTSGIYEQYF. The CDR3 DNA is TGCAGCGTTGGGACTAGCGGGATCTACGAGCAGTACTTC.

The chain links TRBV29-1 to TRBJ2-5, with 12 bases fitting TRBD2. This CDR3 is 13 amino acids long. The ends lost 7 bases at V and 5 bases at J; junction bases unmatched: 5. Looked up from germline, CDR1 is SQVTM and CDR2 is ANQGSEA. CDR3 loop: CSALAGGPETQYF. DNA for the CDR3: TGCAGCGCCCTAGCGGGAGGGCCGGAGACCCAGTACTTC.

This clonotype was found a few times. This sequence joins TRBV28 and TRBJ2-5; 8 bases fit TRBD1. Germline CDR1 MDHEN, CDR2 SYDVKM. With V trimmed by 1 base and J by 3 bases, 7 bases remained unmatched. This CDR3 has 16 amino acids. CDR3 nucleotides: TGTGCCAGCAGTTTATTCCCGGGACAGGAAAAAGAGACCCAGTACTTC. Translating gives CASSLFPGQEKETQYF.

V is TRBV12-3 or TRBV12-4 and J is TRBJ1-1; 9 bases are a match to TRBD1. The CDR3 runs 16 residues. V shed 6 bases and J 8 bases; nucleotides not matched to a gene: 16. The CDR3 reads CASRTIGGQGLAEAFF. Written as DNA, the CDR3 is TGTGCCAGCAGAACTATTGGAGGACAGGGGTTGGCAGAAGCTTTCTTT.

The chain combines TRBV6-1 with TRBJ2-5, with TRBD2 matching over 8 bases. With 10 bases clipped from V and 0 bases from J, the junction kept 4 bases outside the gene matches. Germline lookup yields CDR1 MNHNS and CDR2 SASEGT. This CDR3 is built from 13 residues. Written as DNA, the CDR3 is TGTGCCAATAGCGGGACGTACCAAGAGACCCAGTACTTC. Its translation is CANSGTYQETQYF.

The J gene is TRBJ1-1, the V gene TRBV2; TRBD1 aligns across 7 bases. The CDR3 runs to 11 residues. V shed 10 bases, J shed 3 bases, and the junction held 2 bases outside the gene matches. Germline values: CDR1 SNHLY, CDR2 FYNNEI. CDR3 nucleotides: TGTGCCATCCAGGGGGACACTGAAGCTTTCTTT. This gives the protein CAIQGDTEAFF. Variable domain in full (rest from reference TRBV2 and TRBJ1-1): EPEVTQTPSHQVTQMGQEVILRCVPISNHLYFYWYRQILGQKVEFLVSFYNNEISEKSEIFDDQFSVERPDGSNFTLKIRSTKLEDSAMYFCAIQGDTEAFFGQGTRLTVV.

The chain joins TRBV2 to TRBJ2-5; D might be TRBD2 (5 bases). Trimming pared 8 bases from V and 5 bases from J, leaving 15 bases between. The length of the CDR3 is 13 residues. Germline CDR1 is SNHLY and CDR2 is FYNNEI. The CDR3 here is CASVGLLAETQYF. CDR3 bases: TGTGCCAGCGTCGGTCTTCTAGCCGAGACCCAGTACTTC.

In this sample, this clonotype turned up a few times. V usage is TRBV5-1 and J usage is TRBJ2-1, with D possibly TRBD2 on 6 matching bases. CDR3 size: 18 residues. Between the trimmed V and J ends, which lost 0 bases and 6 bases, there was a span of 22 bases. Looked up from germline, CDR1 is SGHRS and CDR2 is YFSETQ. CDR3 loop: CASSLAITVSGKSNEQFF. DNA of the CDR3: TGCGCCAGCAGCTTGGCCATTACCGTTAGCGGTAAAAGCAATGAGCAGTTCTTC.

This clonotype was detected a few times. The chain couples TRBV24-1 to TRBJ2-1, with D unresolved. The germline V gene has CDR1 KGHDR and CDR2 SFDVKD. The V end was cut by 4 bases, the J end by 9 bases, with 12 bases between. There are 13 residues in the CDR3. The CDR3 is CATSEFGVIEQFF. The CDR3 DNA follows: TGTGCCACCAGTGAGTTTGGGGTAATTGAGCAGTTCTTC.

This clonotype was recorded a few times. The gene calls are TRBV10-3 and TRBJ1-2, with 10 bases lining up with TRBD1. Germline V CDR1 and CDR2: ENHRY, SYGVKD. This CDR3 is built from 16 residues. With 2 bases clipped from V and 2 bases from J, the junction kept 5 bases outside the gene matches. The CDR3 region is CAISEGWDRGNYGYTF. In DNA form, the CDR3 reads TGTGCCATCAGTGAGGGATGGGACAGGGGAAACTATGGCTACACCTTC.

V and J are TRBV20-1 and TRBJ2-1; D is perhaps TRBD2 (5 bases). The germline V and J ends were trimmed by 7 bases and 5 bases, with 15 bases remaining between them. CDR1 is DFQATT and CDR2 is SNEGSKA in the germline V gene (reference sequence). The CDR3 covers 13 residues. CDR3 sequence (DNA): TGCAGTGGGACCGGGGTCCCAGACAATGAGCAGTTCTTC. Its protein is CSGTGVPDNEQFF.

This chain connects TRBV7-2 to TRBJ2-1, with D possibly being TRBD1 (6 bases). This CDR3 comprises 16 residues. V lost 4 bases and J 0 bases, leaving 13 bases between the germline ends. Germline loops: CDR1 SGHTA, CDR2 FQGNSA. CDR3 sequence reads: CASSSGQFSSYNEQFF. CDR3 nucleotide sequence: TGTGCCAGCAGCTCAGGACAGTTTAGCTCCTACAATGAGCAGTTCTTC.

The chain links TRBV5-1 to TRBJ2-3, with 8 bases lining up with TRBD1. V was clipped by 4 bases and J by 2 bases; unmatched bases: 3. The CDR3 spans 14 residues. Germline CDR1 is SGHRS and CDR2 is YFSETQ. CDR3 DNA sequence: TGCGCCAGCAGCCGGGACAGGACCACAGATACGCAGTATTTT. Translation gives CASSRDRTTDTQYF.

This clonotype has a handful of counts. The genes are TRBV20-1 and TRBJ2-3; TRBD2 might be the D (7 bases). The V end lost 5 bases, the J end lost 2 bases, and 14 bases lay between the germline ends. Per germline, CDR1 DFQATT and CDR2 SNEGSKA (reference sequence). The CDR3 is made up of 14 amino acids. The CDR3 here is CSAPRGAATDTQYF. The CDR3, as DNA: TGCAGTGCTCCCCGGGGGGCGGCCACAGATACGCAGTATTTT.

This clonotype has just a few counts. The CDR3 here is CASSLVRSALTDTQYF. The CDR3 coding sequence is TGTGCCAGCAGCTTAGTTCGGTCAGCCCTCACAGATACGCAGTATTTT. The chain is built from TRBV7-8 and TRBJ2-3; D is ambiguous. The V end lost 1 base, the J end lost 2 bases, and 13 bases lay between the germline ends. This CDR3 is 16 amino acids long. CDR1 and CDR2 from the germline V gene are SGHVS and FQNEAQ.

This clonotype showed up just a few times. The rearrangement joins TRBV21-1 to TRBJ1-1. TRBV21-1 is labeled a pseudogene. The length of the CDR3 is 16 residues. CDR3: CASSKGGRNMNTEAFF. The DNA of the CDR3 is TGTGCCAGCAGCAAAGGGGGGAGGAACATGAACACTGAAGCTTTCTTT.

The rearrangement joins TRBV12-3 or TRBV12-4 to TRBJ1-2; 9 positions match TRBD1. This CDR3 is built from 15 residues. V dropped 1 base and J dropped 3; count of bases not matched to a gene: 3. This CDR3 is CASSLDTGGYYGYTF. CDR3 nucleotide sequence: TGTGCCAGCAGTTTAGATACAGGGGGCTACTATGGCTACACCTTC.